The clone carrying this T cell receptor beta chain came up a few times. This sample stems from a study of blood T cell repertoires in COVID-19. Across the study: The origin of the acute and convalescent COVID-19 samples was the United States, Italy and Spain.

Assay used: immunoSEQ multiplex PCR; TCRdb lists only in-frame clones, some missing. The sample records about 190,000 clones, about 85% being singletons. The J segment lost 4 bases and the V segment lost 3 bases, leaving 5 bases of the junction unmatched. From germline, CDR1 is SEHNR and CDR2 FQNEAQ (reference sequence). This CDR3 region has 14 residues. The specimen sequenced was peripheral blood. This chain joins TRBV7-9 and TRBJ1-1; 7 bases map to TRBD1. This sequence originates from a man aged 25 to 45 with acute or convalescent COVID-19. The CDR3 bases are TGTGCCAGCAGCTTGACCGACAGGGTCACTGAAGCTTTCTTT. Its protein product is CASSLTDRVTEAFF.